This T cell receptor beta chain was observed in a study of shared clonotypes between healthy human individuals. TCRdb's copy holds only in-frame clones and misses some; the assay was immunoSEQ multiplex PCR. Counted here are roughly 2.1 million clones, approximately 94% occurring once; the ten biggest clones make up under 2%. CD8 cells classed as naive were CD45RO-negative and positively selected for CCR7, excluding terminally differentiated effector memory CD45RA+ cells. Study observations and caveats: Sharing across four donors was highest in naive CD4 (roughly 5%) and lowest in memory CD8 (roughly 0.4%).

With respect to this clone: Its antigen is as yet unknown.

This CDR3 has 15 amino acids. V lost 4 bases, J lost 1 base, and 12 bases lay in between. Germline CDR1 and CDR2: SNHLY and FYNNEI. This chain joins TRBV2 and TRBJ2-3, with TRBD2 as a possible D gene (6 bases). This sequence originates from a man younger than 35 in good health. Some clones in this sample may be carry-over from other donors' samples. Material: naive CD8+ T cells from PBMCs. This chain's CDR3 is CASSGEDGRTDTQYF. The CDR3 bases are TGTGCCAGCAGTGGGGAGGACGGTCGCACAGATACGCAGTATTTT.